This record covers a single T cell receptor beta chain. TCRdb analysed the 5' RACE reads with MiXCR anew, one entry per CDR3 protein. The data hold tens of thousands of distinct CDR3 sequences, with over 9% observed a single time. CDR3 size: 14 residues. V lost 6 bases and J lost 4, with 15 bases in between. The sample is drawn from a study of early T cells in non-severe SARS-CoV-2 infection. The specimen sequenced was whole blood. J is TRBJ2-5 and V is TRBV12-3 or TRBV12-4, with D possibly TRBD1 on 7 matching bases. This clonotype was sampled from an adult who was a healthcare worker with PCR-confirmed SARS-CoV-2 infection or an uninfected control (not recorded which). CDR3 in DNA: TGTGCCAGCAGCCCACGACAGGGAGGAGAGACCCAGTACTTC. This sequence encodes CASSPRQGGETQYF.